This record covers a single TCR beta chain. The data were produced by immunoSEQ multiplex PCR, yet TCRdb's version contains in-frame clones alone and is incomplete. Of roughly 700,000 clones listed, approximately 90% are singletons. The source of the sample is a study of shared T cell receptors in the human thymus. The CDR3 loop spans 15 amino acids. V shed 10 bases and J shed 5 bases, with 21 bases lying between them. Germline lookup yields CDR1 LNHDA and CDR2 SQIVND (reference sequence). The data also belong to a second study, concerning human thymus T cells. This second report adds: Resections from corrective heart surgery provided thymus tissue. Reports from related research described highly overlapping thymic repertoires among unrelated individuals.

The sequencing input was thymocytes. The rearrangement uses TRBV19 and TRBJ1-5, with TRBD1 as a possible D gene (6 bases). This sequence was found in a boy younger than two with a congenital heart defect. The CDR3 protein is CATAGGGFLHQPQHF. The CDR3 nucleotides are TGTGCCACCGCAGGTGGGGGCTTCCTTCATCAGCCCCAGCATTTT.